Below, 5 T cell receptor beta chains from the same sample are listed, as sequenced in a study of cytomegalovirus exposure and HLA in healthy donors. Profiling relied on immunoSEQ multiplex PCR, and the TCRdb table lists in-frame clones only, not all of them. The sample has some 83,000 clones, around 94% seen once. The sequenced material came from PBMCs. The receptor set was obtained from a woman aged 18-29 years in good health and CMV-seropositive.

The chain has TRBV7-2 and TRBJ1-3; D gene unclear. This CDR3 has 13 amino acids. Germline CDR1 and CDR2: SGHTA and FQGNSA. The ends were cut back, 5 bases at V and 0 bases at J, with 5 bases in the middle. In DNA form, the CDR3 reads TGTGCCAGCAGCCCAGTCTCTGGAAACACCATATATTTT. Its translation: CASSPVSGNTIYF.

This rearrangement joins TRBV19 to TRBJ2-7; the match to TRBD1 covers 9 bases. V was pared by 4 bases and J by 3 bases, with 4 bases of the junction left unmatched. The length of the CDR3 is 14 residues. Germline CDR1 reads LNHDA; CDR2 reads SQIVND (reference sequence). The chain's CDR3 is CASSKWTGDYEQYF. CDR3 sequence (DNA): TGTGCCAGTAGTAAATGGACAGGGGACTACGAGCAGTACTTC.

The genes are TRBV5-1 and TRBJ2-4; 10 bases agree with TRBD1. Germline assignment: CDR1 SGHRS and CDR2 YFSETQ. Trimming cost V 4 bases and J 8 bases; bases outside gene matches: 6. CDR3 length: 14 amino acids. CDR3: CASSHVGTGDIQYF. The CDR3 DNA sequence: TGCGCCAGCAGCCACGTTGGGACAGGGGACATTCAGTACTTC.

The chain recombines TRBV5-1 with TRBJ1-2; weak D call: TRBD1 (5 bases). The V gene lost 2 bases and the J gene lost 7 bases, with 15 bases spanning the gap. In germline, CDR1 is SGHRS, CDR2 YFSETQ. There are 14 residues in the CDR3. The CDR3 DNA reads TGCGCCAGCAGCTTAGACGACAGTGGTCTTGGCTACACCTTC. It yields the protein CASSLDDSGLGYTF.

In regard to this clone: This CDR3 is also generated by other DNA sequences in the sample. The chain uses TRBV5-1 and TRBJ1-1; D gene uncertain. Germline CDR1 SGHRS, CDR2 YFSETQ. V was pared by 0 bases and J by 0 bases, with 6 bases between. CDR3 length: 14 residues. Written as DNA, the CDR3 is TGCGCCAGCAGCTTGGGAGGCATGAACACTGAAGCTTTCTTT. Its protein product is CASSLGGMNTEAFF.